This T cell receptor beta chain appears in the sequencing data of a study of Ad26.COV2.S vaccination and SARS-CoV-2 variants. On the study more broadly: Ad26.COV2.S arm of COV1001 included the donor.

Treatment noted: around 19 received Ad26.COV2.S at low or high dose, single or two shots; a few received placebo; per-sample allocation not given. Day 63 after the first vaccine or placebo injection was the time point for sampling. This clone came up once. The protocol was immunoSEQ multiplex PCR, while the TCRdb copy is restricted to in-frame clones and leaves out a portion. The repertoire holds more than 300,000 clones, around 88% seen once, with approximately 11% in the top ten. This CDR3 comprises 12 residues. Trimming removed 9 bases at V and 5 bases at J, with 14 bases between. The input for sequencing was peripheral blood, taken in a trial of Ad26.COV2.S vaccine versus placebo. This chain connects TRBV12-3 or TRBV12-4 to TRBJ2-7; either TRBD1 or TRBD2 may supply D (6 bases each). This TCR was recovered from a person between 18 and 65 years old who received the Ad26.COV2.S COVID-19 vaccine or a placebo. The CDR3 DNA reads TGTGCCAGTAGGGTGGGGGGCAACGAGCAGTACTTC. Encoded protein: CASRVGGNEQYF.